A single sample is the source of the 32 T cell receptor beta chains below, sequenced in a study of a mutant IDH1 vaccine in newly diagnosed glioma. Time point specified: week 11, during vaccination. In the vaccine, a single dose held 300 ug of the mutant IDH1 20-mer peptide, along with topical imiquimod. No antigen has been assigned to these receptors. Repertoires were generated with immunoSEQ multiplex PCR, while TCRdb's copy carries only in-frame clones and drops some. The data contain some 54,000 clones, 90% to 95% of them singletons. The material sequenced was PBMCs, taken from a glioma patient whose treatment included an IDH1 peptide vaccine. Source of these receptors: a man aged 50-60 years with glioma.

CDR3 nucleotide sequence: TGCGCCAGCAGCCAGGGCCGGGACAGGGAGTTCTACGAGCAGTACTTC. Translating it yields CASSQGRDREFYEQYF. J is TRBJ2-7 and V is TRBV4-3, with 9 bases fitting TRBD1. Trimming removed 3 bases from V and 3 bases from J; junction bases left unmatched: 9. Germline assignment: CDR1 LGHNA and CDR2 YSLEER. The CDR3 length is 16 residues.

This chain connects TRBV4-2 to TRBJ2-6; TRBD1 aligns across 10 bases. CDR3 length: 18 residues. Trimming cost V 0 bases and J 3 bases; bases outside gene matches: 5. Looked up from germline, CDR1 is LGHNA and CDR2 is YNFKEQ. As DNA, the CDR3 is TGTGCCAGCAGCCAAGAGGGGACAGGGGTCCTTGGGGCCAACGTCCTGACTTTC. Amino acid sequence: CASSQEGTGVLGANVLTF.

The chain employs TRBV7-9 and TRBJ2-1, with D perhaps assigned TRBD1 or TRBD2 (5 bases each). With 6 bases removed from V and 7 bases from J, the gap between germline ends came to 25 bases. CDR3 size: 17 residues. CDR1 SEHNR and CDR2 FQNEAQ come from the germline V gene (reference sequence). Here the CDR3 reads CASSWDGQSGPSNEQFF. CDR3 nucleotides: TGTGCCAGCAGTTGGGACGGGCAGAGCGGTCCGTCGAATGAGCAGTTCTTC.

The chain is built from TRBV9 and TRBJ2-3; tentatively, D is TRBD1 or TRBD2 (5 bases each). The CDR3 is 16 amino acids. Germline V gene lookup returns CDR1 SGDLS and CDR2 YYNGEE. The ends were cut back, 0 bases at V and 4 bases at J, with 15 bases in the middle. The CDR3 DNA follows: TGTGCCAGCAGCGTAGGAGATCGCGAGGGGCCAGATACGCAGTATTTT. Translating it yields CASSVGDREGPDTQYF.

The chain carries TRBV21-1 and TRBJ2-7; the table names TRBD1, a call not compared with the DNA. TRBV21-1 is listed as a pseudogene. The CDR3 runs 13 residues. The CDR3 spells CASKSDRPYEQYF. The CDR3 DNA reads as TGTGCCAGCAAATCGGACAGGCCCTACGAGCAGTACTTC.

In DNA, the CDR3 is TGCAGCGTCCTGGGACTAGCGGGTTCCTACGAGCAGTACTTC. Translating gives CSVLGLAGSYEQYF. This chain links TRBV29-1 with TRBJ2-7, with TRBD2 identical over 12 bases. CDR1 and CDR2 (germline): SQVTM, ANQGSEA. The CDR3 covers 14 residues. V lost 6 bases and J lost 1; bases outside the gene matches: 4.

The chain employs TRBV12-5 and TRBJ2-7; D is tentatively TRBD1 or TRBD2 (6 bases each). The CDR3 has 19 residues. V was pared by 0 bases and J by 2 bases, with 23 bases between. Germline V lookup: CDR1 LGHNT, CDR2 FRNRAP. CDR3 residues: CASGLVNREDSPQAYEQYF. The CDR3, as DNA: TGTGCTAGTGGTTTGGTAAACAGGGAGGACAGTCCCCAAGCCTACGAGCAGTACTTC.

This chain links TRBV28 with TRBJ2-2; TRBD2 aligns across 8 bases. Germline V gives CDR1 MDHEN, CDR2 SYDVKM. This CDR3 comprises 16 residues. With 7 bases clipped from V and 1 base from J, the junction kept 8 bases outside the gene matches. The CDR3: CASNPLAGKNTGELFF. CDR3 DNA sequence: TGTGCCAGCAACCCGTTAGCGGGAAAGAACACCGGGGAGCTGTTTTTT.

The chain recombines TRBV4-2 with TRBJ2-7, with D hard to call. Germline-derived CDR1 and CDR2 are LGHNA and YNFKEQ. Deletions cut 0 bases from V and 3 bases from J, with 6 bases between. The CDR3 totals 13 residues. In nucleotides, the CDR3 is TGTGCCAGCAGCCAAGATCTAAGCTACGAGCAGTACTTC. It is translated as CASSQDLSYEQYF.

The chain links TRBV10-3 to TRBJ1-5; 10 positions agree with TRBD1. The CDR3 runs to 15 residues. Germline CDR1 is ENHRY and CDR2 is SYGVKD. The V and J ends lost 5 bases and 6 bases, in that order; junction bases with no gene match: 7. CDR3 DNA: TGTGCCATCAGTAGGGGACAGGGGAATTCTCAGCCCCAGCATTTT. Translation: CAISRGQGNSQPQHF.

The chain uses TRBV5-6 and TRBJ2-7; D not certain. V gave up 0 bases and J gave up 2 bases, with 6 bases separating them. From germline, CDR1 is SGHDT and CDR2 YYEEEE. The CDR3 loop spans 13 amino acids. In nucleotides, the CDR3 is TGTGCCAGCAGCTTGGGAACTACCTACGAGCAGTACTTC. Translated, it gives CASSLGTTYEQYF.

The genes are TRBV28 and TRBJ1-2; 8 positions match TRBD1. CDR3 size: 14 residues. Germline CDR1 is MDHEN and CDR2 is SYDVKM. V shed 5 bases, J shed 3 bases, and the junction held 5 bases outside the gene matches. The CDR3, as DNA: TGTGCCAGCAGTCCACACAGGGGGTACTATGGCTACACCTTC. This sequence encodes CASSPHRGYYGYTF.

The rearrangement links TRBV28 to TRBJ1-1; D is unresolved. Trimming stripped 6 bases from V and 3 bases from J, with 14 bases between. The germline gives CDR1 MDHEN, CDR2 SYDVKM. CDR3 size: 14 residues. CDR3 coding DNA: TGTGCCAGCAGCTTTTGGGCCGGGGACACTGAAGCTTTCTTT. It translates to CASSFWAGDTEAFF.

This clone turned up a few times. The CDR3 sequence: CASSPEGTTLRQPQHF. CDR3 sequence (DNA): TGTGCCAGCTCACCAGAGGGGACGACACTACGTCAGCCCCAGCATTTT. The V gene is TRBV18, the J gene TRBJ1-5, with D possibly being TRBD1 (5 bases). Germline CDR1 reads KGHSH; CDR2 reads LQKENI. The CDR3 has 16 residues. Trimming cost V 2 bases and J 6 bases, with 17 bases left between them.

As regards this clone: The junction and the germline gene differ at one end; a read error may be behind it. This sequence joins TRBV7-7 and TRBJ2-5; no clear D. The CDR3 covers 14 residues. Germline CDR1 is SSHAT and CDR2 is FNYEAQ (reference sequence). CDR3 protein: CASSLFGVQETQYF. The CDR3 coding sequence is TGTGCTAGCAGCTTGTTTGGGGTCCAAGAGACCCAGTACTTC.

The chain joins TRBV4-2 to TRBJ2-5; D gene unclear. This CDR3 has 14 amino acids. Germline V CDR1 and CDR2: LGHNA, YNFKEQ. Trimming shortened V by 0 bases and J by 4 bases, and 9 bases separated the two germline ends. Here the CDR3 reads CASSQEYGLETQYF. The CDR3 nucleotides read TGTGCCAGCAGCCAAGAATACGGGTTAGAGACCCAGTACTTC.

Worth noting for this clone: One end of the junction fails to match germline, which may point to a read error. The CDR3 nucleotides read TGTGCCTGGAGTGTTTTGCAGGGAAACTCTGGCTACACCTTC. Protein product: CAWSVLQGNSGYTF. The rearrangement links TRBV30 to TRBJ1-2, with D tentatively TRBD1 (5 bases). The CDR3 contains 14 residues. Per germline, CDR1 GTSNPN and CDR2 SVGIG (reference sequence).

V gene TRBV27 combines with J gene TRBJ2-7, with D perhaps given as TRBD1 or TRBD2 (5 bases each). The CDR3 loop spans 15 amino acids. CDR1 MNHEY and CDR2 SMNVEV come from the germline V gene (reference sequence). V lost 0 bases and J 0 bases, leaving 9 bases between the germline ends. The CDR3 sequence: CASSLSGTSSYEQYF. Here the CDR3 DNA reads TGTGCCAGCAGTTTATCAGGGACCAGCTCCTACGAGCAGTACTTC.

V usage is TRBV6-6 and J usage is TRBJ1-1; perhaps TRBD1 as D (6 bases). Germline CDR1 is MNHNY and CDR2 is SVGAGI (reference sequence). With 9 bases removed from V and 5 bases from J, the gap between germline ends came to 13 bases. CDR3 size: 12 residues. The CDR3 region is CASSTGRTEAFF. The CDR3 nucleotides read TGTGCCAGTAGTACAGGGAGGACTGAAGCTTTCTTT.

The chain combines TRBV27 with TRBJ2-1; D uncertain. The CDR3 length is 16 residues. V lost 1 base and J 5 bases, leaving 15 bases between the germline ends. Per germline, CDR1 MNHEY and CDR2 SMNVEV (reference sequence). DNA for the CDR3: TGTGCCAGCAGTTTATTTCCAGCCCGACTTAACAATGAGCAGTTCTTC. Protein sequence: CASSLFPARLNNEQFF.

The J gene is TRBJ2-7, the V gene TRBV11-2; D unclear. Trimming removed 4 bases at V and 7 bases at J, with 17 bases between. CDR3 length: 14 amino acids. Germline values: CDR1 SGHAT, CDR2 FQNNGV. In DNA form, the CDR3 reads TGTGCCAGCAGCTCCGCTGGGAACGTGCGTGAGCAGTACTTC. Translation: CASSSAGNVREQYF.

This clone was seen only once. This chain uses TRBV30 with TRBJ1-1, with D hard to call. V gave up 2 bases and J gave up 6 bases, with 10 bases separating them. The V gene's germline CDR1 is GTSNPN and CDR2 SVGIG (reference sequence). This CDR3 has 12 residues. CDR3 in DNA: TGTGCCTGGAGTCCTGGGAATCCTGAAGCTTTCTTT. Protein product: CAWSPGNPEAFF.

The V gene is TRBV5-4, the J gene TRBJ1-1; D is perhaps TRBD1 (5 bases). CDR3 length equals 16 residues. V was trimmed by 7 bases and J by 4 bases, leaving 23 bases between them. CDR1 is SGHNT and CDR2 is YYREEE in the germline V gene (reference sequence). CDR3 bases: TGTGCCAGCGGCATCACGTCAGGGAGCCTGGGCACTGAAGCTTTCTTT. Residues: CASGITSGSLGTEAFF. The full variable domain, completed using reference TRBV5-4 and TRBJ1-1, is ETGVTQSPTHLIKTRGQQVTLRCSSQSGHNTVSWYQQALGQGPQFIFQYYREEENGRGNFPPRFSGLQFPNYSSELNVNALELDDSALYLCASGITSGSLGTEAFFGQGTRLTVV.

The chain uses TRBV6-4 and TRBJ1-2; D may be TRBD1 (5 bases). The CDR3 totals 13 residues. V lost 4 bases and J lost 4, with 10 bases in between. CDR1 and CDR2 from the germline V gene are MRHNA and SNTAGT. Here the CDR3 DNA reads TGTGCCAGCAGTGGGGACGGTGGCTATGGCTACACCTTC. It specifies CASSGDGGYGYTF.

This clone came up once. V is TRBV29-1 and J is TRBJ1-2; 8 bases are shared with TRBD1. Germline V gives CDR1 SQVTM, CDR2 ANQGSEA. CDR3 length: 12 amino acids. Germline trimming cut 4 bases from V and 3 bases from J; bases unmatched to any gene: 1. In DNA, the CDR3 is TGCAGCGTTGTACAGGGGGACTATGGCTACACCTTC. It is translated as CSVVQGDYGYTF.

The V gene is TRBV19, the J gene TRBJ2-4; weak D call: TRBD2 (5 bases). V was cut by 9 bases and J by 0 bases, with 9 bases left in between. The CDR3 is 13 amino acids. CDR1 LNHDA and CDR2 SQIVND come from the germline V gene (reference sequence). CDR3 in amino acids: CASRGLAKNIQYF. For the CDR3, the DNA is TGTGCCAGCCGAGGGCTAGCCAAAAACATTCAGTACTTC.

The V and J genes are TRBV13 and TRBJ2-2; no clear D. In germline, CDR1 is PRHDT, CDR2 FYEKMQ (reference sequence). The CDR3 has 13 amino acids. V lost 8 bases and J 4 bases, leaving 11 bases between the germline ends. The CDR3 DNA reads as TGTGCCAGCGAAGTTCGTGGCACCGGGGAGCTGTTTTTT. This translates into CASEVRGTGELFF.

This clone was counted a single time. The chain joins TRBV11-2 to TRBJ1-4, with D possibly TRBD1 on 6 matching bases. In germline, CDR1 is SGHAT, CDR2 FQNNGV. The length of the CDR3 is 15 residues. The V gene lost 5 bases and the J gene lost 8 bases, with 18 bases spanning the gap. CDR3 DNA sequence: TGTGCCAGCAGCCCGAGGGGGGGCAGGGACGAAAAACTGTTTTTT. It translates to CASSPRGGRDEKLFF.

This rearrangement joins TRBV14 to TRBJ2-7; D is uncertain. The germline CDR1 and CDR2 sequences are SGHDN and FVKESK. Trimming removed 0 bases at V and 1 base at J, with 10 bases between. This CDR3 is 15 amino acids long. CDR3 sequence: CASSQDFVGSYEQYF. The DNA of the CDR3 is TGTGCCAGCAGCCAAGATTTTGTGGGGTCCTACGAGCAGTACTTC.

DNA of the CDR3: TGTGCCAGCAGCGGAGTACGGGGGGGAGAGACCCAGTACTTC. Encoded protein: CASSGVRGGETQYF. The chain employs TRBV9 and TRBJ2-5; 8 bases align to TRBD2. Germline trimming cut 3 bases from V and 4 bases from J; bases unmatched to any gene: 5. Germline V gene sequence: CDR1 SGDLS, CDR2 YYNGEE. CDR3 length: 14 amino acids.

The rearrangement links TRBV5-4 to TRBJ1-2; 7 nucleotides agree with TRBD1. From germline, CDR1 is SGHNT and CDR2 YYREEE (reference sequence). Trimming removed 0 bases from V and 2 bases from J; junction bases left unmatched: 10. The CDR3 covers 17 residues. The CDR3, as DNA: TGTGCCAGCAGCTTGGAAGGGGACAGCATGGTAAACTATGGCTACACCTTC. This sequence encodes CASSLEGDSMVNYGYTF.

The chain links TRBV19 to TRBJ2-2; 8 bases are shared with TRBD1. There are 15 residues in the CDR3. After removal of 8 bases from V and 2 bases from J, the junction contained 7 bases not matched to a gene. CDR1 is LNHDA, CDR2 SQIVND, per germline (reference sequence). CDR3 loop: CASSRTGTNTGELFF. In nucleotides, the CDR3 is TGTGCCAGTTCGCGGACAGGGACCAACACCGGGGAGCTGTTTTTT.